Here is one T cell receptor beta chain with its context. This entry is derived from a study of blood T cell repertoires in COVID-19. Measured with immunoSEQ multiplex PCR; TCRdb has only the in-frame clones, and not every one. The sample has nearly 60,000 clones, 90% seen once. Looked up from germline, CDR1 is MNHEY and CDR2 is SVGAGI. Trimming removed 1 base from V and 5 bases from J, with 11 bases in between. CDR3 length: 15 residues. This TCR derives from a man between 60 and 70 years old with active COVID-19. V usage is TRBV6-5 and J usage is TRBJ2-2; perhaps TRBD2 as D (7 bases). Material: peripheral blood. This CDR3 reads CASSYWGGPTGELFF. The CDR3 DNA sequence: TGTGCCAGCAGTTACTGGGGGGGGCCTACCGGGGAGCTGTTTTTT.